Following are 24 T cell receptor beta chains from one sample sequenced in a study of vaccination and CD4 T cells after COVID-19 (dated by TCRdb to between 2021 and 2024). For these TCRs, the target antigens are not known. In light of the paper, this sample's treatment or condition label describes: approximately 9-day PBMC culture with coronavirus spike peptide pools or control peptides (ViraFEST assay). Libraries were constructed by PCR. Instrument on record: Illumina iSeq 100. TCR sequencing of DNA from cultured CD4+ T cells used the Oncomine TCR Beta short-read assay at the Johns Hopkins FTIC core. TCRdb passed the public sequencing reads through fastp at Q25 and MiXCR, retaining productive beta sequences. Every distinct CDR3 protein forms one entry, paired with its most common genes and DNA. Across this sample there are 15,000 to 20,000 distinct CDR3 sequences, with approximately 51% seen only once. Of the sample, roughly 6.2% is held by the ten largest clones.

Sequenced: CD4+ T cells from blood, cultured in vitro. These receptors were collected from a human donor who had recovered from COVID-19.

This clonotype was seen only a few times. The chain has TRBV6-1 and TRBJ2-7, with 7 nucleotides matching TRBD2. The trim removed 1 base at V and 6 bases at J, leaving 6 bases unmatched. Germline V CDR1 and CDR2: MNHNS, SASEGT. The CDR3 has 14 amino acids. This CDR3 is CASSEGAGVLEQYF. The CDR3 DNA follows: TGTGCCAGCAGTGAAGGGGCGGGAGTTCTCGAGCAGTACTTC.

The chain couples TRBV7-2 to TRBJ2-2, with a tentative D call TRBD2 (5 bases). The CDR3 spans 14 residues. Germline lookup yields CDR1 SGHTA and CDR2 FQGNSA. V shed 5 bases and J shed 5 bases, with 12 bases lying between them. CDR3 coding DNA: TGTGCCAGCAGCAACCGAAGAGGGACCGGGGAGCTGTTTTTT. Translating gives CASSNRRGTGELFF.

The chain links TRBV11-1 to TRBJ2-7; TRBD1 is a possible D gene (5 bases). With 2 bases removed from V and 2 bases from J, the gap between germline ends came to 10 bases. The CDR3 contains 14 residues. CDR1 is SGHAT, CDR2 FQDESV, per germline (reference sequence). The CDR3 sequence: CASSLLRTTYEQYF. The DNA for the CDR3 is TGTGCCAGCAGCTTATTAAGGACAACCTACGAGCAGTACTTC.

The sample holds a few counts of this clonotype. The chain is built from TRBV5-1 and TRBJ2-5, with D possibly called TRBD1 or TRBD2 (7 bases each). Germline CDR1 is SGHRS and CDR2 is YFSETQ. This CDR3 has 16 residues. Trimming took 4 bases from V and 3 from J, leaving 19 bases between them. The CDR3 nucleotides are TGCGCCAGCAGCCCCCGGGGGAGGGGGCTAGAAGAGACCCAGTACTTC. Its translation: CASSPRGRGLEETQYF.

This clonotype was counted a single time. This chain uses TRBV19 with TRBJ2-5; the D gene is possibly TRBD1 (6 bases). Germline CDR1 LNHDA, CDR2 SQIVND (reference sequence). The CDR3 consists of 11 residues. Trimming removed 10 bases from V and 5 bases from J, with 11 bases in between. CDR3 DNA: TGTGCCACCGACCAGGGGGAGACCCAGTACTTC. Translating it yields CATDQGETQYF. The whole variable domain, filled in from reference TRBV19 and TRBJ2-5, reads DGGITQSPKYLFRKEGQNVTLSCEQNLNHDAMYWYRQDPGQGLRLIYYSQIVNDFQKGDIAEGYSVSREKKESFPLTVTSAQKNPTAFYLCATDQGETQYFGPGTRLLVL.

This chain uses TRBV2 with TRBJ1-1, with 7 nucleotides matching TRBD1. The germline V gene has CDR1 SNHLY and CDR2 FYNNEI. The junction had 2 bases not matched to a gene; V was cut back by 8 bases and J by 2 bases. The CDR3 loop spans 12 amino acids. CDR3 DNA: TGTGCCAGCGGACAGGAAAACACTGAAGCTTTCTTT. Translated: CASGQENTEAFF.

The chain uses TRBV5-1 and TRBJ2-5; TRBD2 agrees at 8 bases. Per the germline V gene, CDR1 is SGHRS and CDR2 is YFSETQ. This CDR3 comprises 16 residues. V dropped 3 bases and J dropped 2; count of bases not matched to a gene: 9. DNA for the CDR3: TGCGCCAGCAGCTCGACCCTACTAGCGGTTCAAGAGACCCAGTACTTC. It encodes CASSSTLLAVQETQYF.

This clonotype showed up just once. The chain carries TRBV18 and TRBJ2-7, with D perhaps matching TRBD1 (5 bases). V lost 1 base and J lost 0, with 10 bases in between. Germline lookup yields CDR1 KGHSH and CDR2 LQKENI. This CDR3 has 15 amino acids. The DNA for the CDR3 is TGTGCCAGCTCACCACGGCAGGGCGCCTCCTACGAGCAGTACTTC. It translates to CASSPRQGASYEQYF.

This clonotype was found a few times. The J gene is TRBJ2-7, the V gene TRBV7-2; a weak D match, TRBD2 (6 bases). Germline V gene lookup returns CDR1 SGHTA and CDR2 FQGNSA. CDR3 length: 13 residues. Between the trimmed V and J ends, which lost 5 bases and 5 bases, there was a span of 13 bases. The CDR3, as DNA: TGTGCCAGCAGCCGGGCCGGGAGCCACGAGCAGTACTTC. Its protein product is CASSRAGSHEQYF.

This clonotype has a handful of counts. The gene calls are TRBV21-1 and TRBJ2-3; the D call TRBD2 from the table was never checked on the DNA. TRBV21-1 is listed as a pseudogene. CDR3 length: 18 residues. The CDR3 nucleotides are TGTGCCAGCAGCAAAGTCCGGTGGGGACTAGCGGGAACAGATACGCAGTATTTT. This gives the protein CASSKVRWGLAGTDTQYF.

This clonotype was found once. The chain links TRBV20-1 to TRBJ2-4; no reliable D call. The V gene lost 0 bases and the J gene lost 8 bases, with 14 bases spanning the gap. Germline values: CDR1 DFQATT, CDR2 SNEGSKA (reference sequence). This CDR3 comprises 14 residues. The CDR3 region is CSARDPVLRDIQYF. The DNA for the CDR3 is TGCAGTGCTAGAGATCCAGTCCTTAGGGACATTCAGTACTTC.

The rearrangement links TRBV30 to TRBJ1-2; no definite D call. Germline V CDR1 and CDR2: GTSNPN, SVGIG (reference sequence). This CDR3 comprises 11 residues. With 4 bases removed from V and 2 bases from J, the gap between germline ends came to 5 bases. This chain's CDR3 is CAWNLNYGYTF. The CDR3 nucleotides read TGTGCCTGGAACCTCAACTATGGCTACACCTTC.

The chain carries TRBV18 and TRBJ1-1; D call uncertain. Germline V gene lookup returns CDR1 KGHSH and CDR2 LQKENI. CDR3 length equals 15 residues. Trimming pared 3 bases from V and 1 base from J, leaving 12 bases between. CDR3 protein: CASSPTKGWNTEAFF. The CDR3, as DNA: TGTGCCAGCTCACCCACAAAAGGTTGGAACACTGAAGCTTTCTTT.

The gene calls are TRBV7-9 and TRBJ2-5; D is undetermined. CDR3 length: 13 residues. V lost 1 base, J lost 2 bases, and 5 bases lay in between. Germline CDR1 reads SEHNR; CDR2 reads FQNEAQ (reference sequence). The CDR3 bases are TGTGCCAGCAGCTTAGGCCCTCAAGAGACCCAGTACTTC. It codes for CASSLGPQETQYF.

The V and J genes are TRBV20-1 and TRBJ2-5; D is ambiguous. Germline CDR1 DFQATT, CDR2 SNEGSKA (reference sequence). CDR3 length equals 14 residues. The germline V and J ends were trimmed by 0 bases and 2 bases, with 10 bases remaining between them. Here the CDR3 reads CSARDQLSQETQYF. The CDR3 nucleotides are TGCAGTGCTAGAGATCAGTTGTCACAAGAGACCCAGTACTTC.

This clonotype was observed a single time. The gene calls are TRBV28 and TRBJ1-2; D may be TRBD1 (6 bases). The germline V and J ends were trimmed by 5 bases and 5 bases, with 15 bases remaining between them. Germline V gives CDR1 MDHEN, CDR2 SYDVKM. This CDR3 region has 14 residues. In DNA form, the CDR3 reads TGTGCCAGCAGTGACGCGCCGGGGGCATATGGCTACACCTTC. Its translation: CASSDAPGAYGYTF.

The V call is TRBV12-3 or TRBV12-4, the J call TRBJ1-1; D is ambiguous. This CDR3 contains 14 residues. V shed 6 bases and J shed 0 bases, with 11 bases lying between them. CDR3 nucleotides: TGTGCCAGCAGCAGACCCCCACTGAACACTGAAGCTTTCTTT. Its protein is CASSRPPLNTEAFF.

The chain employs TRBV24-1 and TRBJ1-5; tentative D call: TRBD1 (6 bases). The V end lost 6 bases, the J end lost 4 bases, and 18 bases lay between the germline ends. Looked up from germline, CDR1 is KGHDR and CDR2 is SFDVKD. This CDR3 region has 16 residues. As DNA, the CDR3 is TGTGCCACCAGTCCGAGGGGGACTCTTTTTAATCAGCCCCAGCATTTT. This codes for CATSPRGTLFNQPQHF.

This rearrangement joins TRBV12-3 or TRBV12-4 to TRBJ2-3, with D tentatively TRBD1 or TRBD2 (5 bases each). V lost 7 bases and J lost 6, with 14 bases in between. This CDR3 spans 13 amino acids. The CDR3 DNA is TGTGCCAGCATCAGTGGGGGTAGGGATACGCAGTATTTT. Its translation: CASISGGRDTQYF.

This clonotype has just a few counts. The CDR3 coding sequence is TGTGCCAGTAGTATTCGGACAGAGGATCAGCCCCAGCATTTT. Translated: CASSIRTEDQPQHF. V usage is TRBV19 and J usage is TRBJ1-5; weak D call: TRBD1 (6 bases). The CDR3 sequence is 14 residues long. V was cut by 3 bases and J by 5 bases, with 11 bases left in between. Germline CDR1 reads LNHDA; CDR2 reads SQIVND (reference sequence).

The chain's CDR3 is CASSLPTDCRRDIQYF. CDR3 nucleotide sequence: TGTGCCAGCAGCCTCCCCACGGACTGCAGGCGGGACATTCAGTACTTC. The gene calls are TRBV21-1 and TRBJ2-4; TRBD2 was called by the table and not checked on the DNA. TRBV21-1 is listed as a pseudogene. The CDR3 is 16 residues long.

This clonotype was counted a few times. V usage is TRBV6-1 and J usage is TRBJ1-2; 7 bases align to TRBD1. Germline CDR1 reads MNHNS; CDR2 reads SASEGT. Trimming removed 8 bases from V and 6 bases from J; junction bases left unmatched: 9. The length of the CDR3 is 13 residues. This CDR3 reads CASFPGQLDGYTF. CDR3 bases: TGTGCCAGCTTCCCGGGACAGTTAGATGGCTACACCTTC.

The chain uses TRBV15 and TRBJ2-2; D call uncertain. The germline CDR1 and CDR2 sequences are LNHNV and YYDKDF (reference sequence). The CDR3 totals 15 residues. V gave up 4 bases and J gave up 4 bases, with 13 bases separating them. The CDR3 loop is CATSTKGSTTGELFF. The CDR3 DNA reads as TGTGCCACCAGCACTAAAGGATCAACCACCGGGGAGCTGTTTTTT.

The chain is built from TRBV19 and TRBJ2-1, with D maybe TRBD1 (6 bases). This CDR3 has 14 amino acids. V was shortened by 9 bases and J by 0 bases, with 12 bases between the two germline ends. Looked up from germline, CDR1 is LNHDA and CDR2 is SQIVND (reference sequence). CDR3 sequence (DNA): TGTGCCAGCCACGTGGGGGCCTCCTACAATGAGCAGTTCTTC. It yields the protein CASHVGASYNEQFF.